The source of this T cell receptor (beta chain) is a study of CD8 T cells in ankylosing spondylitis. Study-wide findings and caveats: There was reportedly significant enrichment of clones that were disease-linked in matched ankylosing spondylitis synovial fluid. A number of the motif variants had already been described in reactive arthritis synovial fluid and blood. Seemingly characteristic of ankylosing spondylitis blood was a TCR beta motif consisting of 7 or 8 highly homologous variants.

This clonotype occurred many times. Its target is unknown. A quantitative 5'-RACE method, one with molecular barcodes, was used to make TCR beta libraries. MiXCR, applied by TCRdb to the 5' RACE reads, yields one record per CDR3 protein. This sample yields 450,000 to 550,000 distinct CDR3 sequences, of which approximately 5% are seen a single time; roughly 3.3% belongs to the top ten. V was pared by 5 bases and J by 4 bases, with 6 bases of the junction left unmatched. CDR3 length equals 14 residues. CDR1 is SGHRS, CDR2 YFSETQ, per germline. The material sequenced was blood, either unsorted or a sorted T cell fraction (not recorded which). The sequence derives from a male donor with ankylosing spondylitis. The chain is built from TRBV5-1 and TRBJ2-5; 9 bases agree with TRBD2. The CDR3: CASSAGGPGETQYF. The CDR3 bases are TGCGCCAGCAGTGCGGGGGGGCCAGGAGAGACCCAGTACTTC.